This TCR beta chain emerged from a study of graft-versus-host responses after intestinal transplantation (dated by TCRdb to about 2021). Study-level background: The transplants that recipients got were multivisceral, liver-intestinal, or isolated intestinal. A peak of at least 4% donor T cells among recipient peripheral blood mononuclear cells was the definition used for donor T cell macrochimerism. Samples from three later patients were sequenced in-house on an Illumina MiSeq with MiXCR processing rather than by the commercial service. Bulk TCR-beta CDR3 sequencing was used to track graft-versus-host and host-versus-graft alloreactive T cell clones in the graft, circulation and bone marrow after intestinal transplantation. The cohort enrolled 24 intestinal transplant recipients, one of whom was a retransplant, and a few patients without pretransplant specimens were excluded. To identify alloreactive clones, pre-transplant mixed lymphocyte reaction products were sequenced and then compared with unstimulated pre-transplant donor and recipient T cells. All recipients received anti-thymocyte globulin induction followed by maintenance tacrolimus and steroids for approximately 3 years.

Taken from the germline V gene, the CDR1 and CDR2 loops are ENHRY and SYGVKD. Counted from cysteine to phenylalanine, this CDR3 has 12 amino acids. The entry retains the CDR3 DNA only, 36 bases that are in frame from base 1. Clipping removes 7 bases from V and 8 bases from J, with 5 as the unmatched junction base count. Blood samples were collected up to 4 times in the first month after transplant and then at least monthly when available. As to this clone: The antigen it recognizes is unknown. No base qualities exist here, and no much larger clone lies one base off it.

Libraries were constructed by the immunoSEQ multiplex PCR assay. For most patients, high-throughput TCR-beta CDR3 sequencing of genomic DNA was performed by Adaptive Biotechnologies. As for how the authors treated the data: TCR sequencing data for around 19 patients were retrieved from Adaptive's ImmunoSEQ software; a few other patients were processed with MiXCR and VDJtools. CDR3 nucleotide sequences shared between donor and recipient were removed because their origin could not be assigned. To count as alloreactive, a clone needed at least 2-fold expansion over unstimulated cells and a minimum CFSE-low frequency of 0.002% (template counts) or 0.001% (read counts). A clone was considered mappable if detected in the sequenced pre-transplant spleen, lymph node, or MLR CFSE-low populations of the donor or recipient. The cumulative frequency of alloreactive clones was calculated as a percentage of all sequences, weighted by copy number. Here the immuneACCESS table is served through TCRdb, limited to in-frame sequences with V and J called. Missing clones are a known gap in these copies; in checked studies unresolved V genes cover under half, and the rest lacks a known reason. The DNA was the basis for D and trimming; V, J and clone size are from that table. Recorded for this sample are approximately 20,000 clones; 85% to 90% of them occurred a single time. The ten largest clonotypes hold 5% to 5.5% of the sample.

What the work shows at the level of the full study, not this receptor alone: GvH clones were found in recipient bone marrow, and some of the GvH clones appeared earlier in ileal mucosa or blood, which is consistent with an intestinal mucosal origin. In patients with donor T cell macrochimerism, the allografts had high GvH to HvG T cell clonal ratios. Early after transplant, peak levels of circulating GvH clones were associated with declines in HvG clones. Conclusions were limited by the relatively low number and heterogeneity of intestinal transplant patients.

This TCR was recovered from a human patient who received an intestinal transplant, so some T cells may come from the graft donor. The sample was PBMCs, taken more than 64 days after intestinal transplantation. The chain uses TRBV10-3 and TRBJ1-2; 9 junctional bases match TRBD1. The nucleotide sequence is TGTGCCATCACTGGGACAGGGCGAGGCTACACCTTC. Translation gives CAITGTGRGYTF.